Here is one T cell receptor (beta chain) with its context. Antigen specificity is unknown. The sample originates from a study of blood T cells in healthy people across ages. Study-wide results and caveats: The study regarded diversity estimates from one million T cells as underestimates. Versus aged donors, long-lived donors had higher diversity and more naive CD4+ cells.

Each donor gave 9 to 10 milliliters of peripheral blood. A sample-barcoded 5' primer and a J-beta primer mix were used in a second PCR of about 6 to 12 cycles. In TCRdb, the 5' RACE reads were re-called with MiXCR into one record per CDR3 protein. The profile covers about 640,000 distinct CDR3 sequences, with 45% to 65% appearing a single time and 30% to 45% taken by the ten largest. The CDR3 contains 13 residues. V was pared by 2 bases and J by 5 bases, with 9 bases between. The germline CDR1 and CDR2 sequences are MNHNS and SASEGT. The material sequenced was blood. The clonotype originates from a man in his sixties in good health. V and J are TRBV6-1 and TRBJ2-5, with D maybe TRBD1 (5 bases). In DNA, the CDR3 is TGTGCCAGCAGTGAAAGGGGCATCGAGACCCAGTACTTC. Amino acid sequence: CASSERGIETQYF.